The 24 T cell receptor beta chains below were found in one sample sequenced in a study of a mutant IDH1 vaccine in newly diagnosed glioma. Clones were read by immunoSEQ multiplex PCR, and TCRdb kept only the in-frame ones, dropping some. In the table there are over 95,000 clones, 90% of which are singletons. As for time point: week 11, during vaccination. Doses of 300 ug of mutant IDH1 20-mer peptide were given with topical imiquimod. The antigens these receptors bind are not known. The sample in question was PBMCs, obtained from a glioma patient whose treatment included an IDH1 peptide vaccine. The receptors were sampled from a woman in her fifties or sixties with glioma.

This chain joins TRBV5-1 and TRBJ1-3; D is uncertain. Trimming removed 1 base from V and 4 bases from J, with 6 bases in between. This CDR3 contains 13 residues. Germline V gene data show CDR1 as SGHRS and CDR2 as YFSETQ. DNA of the CDR3: TGCGCCAGCAGCTTGCGAGGAGGAAACACCATATATTTT. It is translated as CASSLRGGNTIYF. Full variable domain (missing parts from reference TRBV5-1 and TRBJ1-3): KAGVTQTPRYLIKTRGQQVTLSCSPISGHRSVSWYQQTPGQGLQFLFEYFSETQRNKGNFPGRFSGRQFSNSRSEMNVSTLELGDSALYLCASSLRGGNTIYFGEGSWLTVV.

This chain links TRBV5-1 with TRBJ1-2; a possible D gene is TRBD1 (5 bases). Germline V CDR1 and CDR2: SGHRS, YFSETQ. The CDR3 length is 12 residues. The V gene lost 0 bases and the J gene lost 8 bases, with 8 bases spanning the gap. CDR3 bases: TGCGCCAGCAGCTTGGAGGCAGGGGGCTACACCTTC. Its translation is CASSLEAGGYTF.

This sequence joins TRBV7-8 and TRBJ2-1; D remains unclear. With 8 bases removed from V and 0 bases from J, the gap between germline ends came to 23 bases. Germline loops: CDR1 SGHVS, CDR2 FQNEAQ. The length of the CDR3 is 18 residues. As DNA, the CDR3 is TGTGCCAGCTTGGGCAGTAGAAGTGTCCCACGCTCCTACAATGAGCAGTTCTTC. Its translation: CASLGSRSVPRSYNEQFF.

The chain carries TRBV6-6 and TRBJ2-5; 8 bases line up with TRBD1. Trimming at V came to 5 bases and at J to 5 bases, leaving 10 bases not matched to a gene. In germline, CDR1 is MNHNY, CDR2 SVGAGI (reference sequence). The CDR3 runs 15 residues. In nucleotides, the CDR3 is TGTGCCAGCAGTCCGAATCAGGGGGCAGGCGAGACCCAGTACTTC. Protein: CASSPNQGAGETQYF.

This chain connects TRBV6-5 to TRBJ2-7; 9 nucleotides agree with TRBD1. The V segment lost 0 bases and the J segment 5 bases; nucleotides outside the gene matches: 5. The CDR3 totals 15 residues. Looked up from germline, CDR1 is MNHEY and CDR2 is SVGAGI. The CDR3 DNA is TGTGCCAGCAGTTACTCTGGGACAGGGATCAACGAGCAGTACTTC. This translates into CASSYSGTGINEQYF.

This chain links TRBV7-6 with TRBJ1-2; D possibly corresponds to TRBD1 (6 bases). The V end was cut by 1 base, the J end by 7 bases, with 16 bases between. CDR3 length: 15 amino acids. Germline CDR1 reads SGHVS; CDR2 reads FNYEAQ. In DNA, the CDR3 is TGTGCCAGCAGCTTAGAGCTCAGGGGAGATGGTGGCTACACCTTC. It codes for CASSLELRGDGGYTF. Using reference TRBV7-6 and TRBJ1-2 for the parts outside the CDR3, the full variable domain is GAGVSQSPRYKVTKRGQDVALRCDPISGHVSLYWYRQALGQGPEFLTYFNYEAQQDKSGLPNDRFSAERPEGSISTLTIQRTEQRDSAMYRCASSLELRGDGGYTFGSGTRLTVV.

The chain employs TRBV7-9 and TRBJ2-1, with TRBD2 identical over 10 bases. J was trimmed by 5 bases and V by 4 bases; bases with no gene match: 5. From germline, CDR1 is SEHNR and CDR2 FQNEAQ (reference sequence). The CDR3 sequence is 15 residues long. The CDR3 DNA is TGTGCCAGCAGCTCTAGCGGGAGTGGTCACAATGAGCAGTTCTTC. Translated: CASSSSGSGHNEQFF.

The V gene is TRBV9, the J gene TRBJ2-1, with D perhaps matching TRBD2 (5 bases). The V gene's germline CDR1 is SGDLS and CDR2 YYNGEE. This CDR3 is built from 14 residues. V was trimmed by 0 bases and J by 10 bases, leaving 14 bases between them. As DNA, the CDR3 is TGTGCCAGCAGCGTAGAGGGCGGACTGGGGGAGCAGTTCTTC. It specifies CASSVEGGLGEQFF.

This sequence joins TRBV6-6 and TRBJ2-5; D is ambiguous. Trimming took 4 bases from V and 5 from J, leaving 11 bases between them. The germline CDR1 and CDR2 sequences are MNHNY and SVGAGI (reference sequence). The CDR3 is made up of 13 amino acids. CDR3 sequence reads: CASSFREGETQYF. CDR3 nucleotide sequence: TGTGCCAGCAGTTTTAGGGAAGGGGAGACCCAGTACTTC.

The chain is built from TRBV14 and TRBJ2-7; D call uncertain. Germline assignment: CDR1 SGHDN and CDR2 FVKESK. The CDR3 contains 13 residues. Trimming shortened V by 6 bases and J by 5 bases, and 14 bases separated the two germline ends. CDR3 sequence (DNA): TGTGCCAGCAGTCCACTTCCCTACAACGAGCAGTACTTC. Encoded protein: CASSPLPYNEQYF.

The chain joins TRBV2 to TRBJ2-3, with a weak D call TRBD2 (6 bases). V was pared by 9 bases and J by 0 bases, with 7 bases between. The germline gives CDR1 SNHLY, CDR2 FYNNEI. The CDR3 spans 12 residues. CDR3 in DNA: TGTGCCAGGGAGGGAAGCACAGATACGCAGTATTTT. Its translation is CAREGSTDTQYF.

The CDR3 reads CASSQRRTAYGYTF. CDR3 DNA: TGCGCCAGCAGCCAAAGAAGGACAGCCTATGGCTACACCTTC. This chain links TRBV4-1 with TRBJ1-2; D might be TRBD1 (6 bases). The ends were cut back, 2 bases at V and 4 bases at J, with 11 bases in the middle. The CDR3 runs 14 residues. Germline CDR1 and CDR2: MGHRA and YSYEKL.

The rearrangement links TRBV28 to TRBJ2-2, with D uncertain. V was cut by 7 bases and J by 4 bases, with 7 bases left in between. Germline CDR1 reads MDHEN; CDR2 reads SYDVKM. This CDR3 comprises 12 residues. The CDR3 DNA reads TGTGCCAGCACTGGCGCCACCGGGGAGCTGTTTTTT. It yields the protein CASTGATGELFF.

The chain joins TRBV18 to TRBJ2-1; weak D call: TRBD1 (7 bases). The CDR3 is made up of 15 amino acids. Germline V gene sequence: CDR1 KGHSH, CDR2 LQKENI. V was cut by 1 base and J by 4 bases, with 11 bases left in between. Here the CDR3 reads CASSPRDSGYNEQFF. The DNA for the CDR3 is TGTGCCAGCTCACCACGGGACAGCGGGTACAATGAGCAGTTCTTC. Based on the CDR3 plus reference TRBV18 and TRBJ2-1, the full variable domain is NAGVMQNPRHLVRRRGQEARLRCSPMKGHSHVYWYRQLPEEGLKFMVYLQKENIIDESGMPKERFSAEFPKEGPSILRIQQVVRGDSAAYFCASSPRDSGYNEQFFGPGTRLTVL.

This clone was seen a few times. The chain joins TRBV5-6 to TRBJ2-1, with D hard to call. The CDR3 is 14 amino acids. V was clipped by 4 bases and J by 4 bases, with 12 bases between them. The germline gives CDR1 SGHDT, CDR2 YYEEEE. As DNA, the CDR3 is TGTGCCAGCAGCCTTAGGAGCACTTACAATGAGCAGTTCTTC. Translating gives CASSLRSTYNEQFF.

V and J are TRBV28 and TRBJ1-1, with D uncertain. V lost 3 bases and J 0 bases, leaving 8 bases between the germline ends. The germline V gene has CDR1 MDHEN and CDR2 SYDVKM. CDR3 size: 14 residues. The CDR3 sequence is CASSFEGMNTEAFF. The CDR3 nucleotides are TGTGCCAGCAGTTTTGAGGGAATGAACACTGAAGCTTTCTTT. Complete variable domain (other parts from reference TRBV28 and TRBJ1-1): DVKVTQSSRYLVKRTGEKVFLECVQDMDHENMFWYRQDPGLGLRLIYFSYDVKMKEKGDIPEGYSVSREKKERFSLILESASTNQTSMYLCASSFEGMNTEAFFGQGTRLTVV.

This rearrangement joins TRBV28 to TRBJ2-7, with 8 nucleotides matching TRBD1. Germline loops: CDR1 MDHEN, CDR2 SYDVKM. Losses at the gene ends were 5 bases for V and 3 bases for J; bases not matched to a gene: 3. There are 13 residues in the CDR3. The CDR3, as DNA: TGTGCCAGCAGTCTTACAGGGGGCTACGAGCAGTACTTC. Protein product: CASSLTGGYEQYF.

The gene calls are TRBV10-3 and TRBJ1-2; the D is unclear. The CDR3 is made up of 13 amino acids. Germline V CDR1 and CDR2: ENHRY, SYGVKD. Trimming left V 4 bases short and J 3 bases short, with 9 bases between. The CDR3 protein is CAISANRDYGYTF. The CDR3 coding sequence is TGTGCCATCAGTGCTAATCGGGACTATGGCTACACCTTC.

The chain has TRBV27 and TRBJ2-1; D not certain. CDR1 is MNHEY, CDR2 SMNVEV, per germline (reference sequence). The CDR3 extends over 13 amino acids. The V and J ends lost 5 bases and 10 bases respectively, with 15 bases between them. In nucleotides, the CDR3 is TGTGCCAGCAGTCTAGTATCTAGGAGCGAGCAGTTCTTC. This encodes CASSLVSRSEQFF.

CDR3 in DNA: TGTGCCAGCAGGATCCCGGCGAGCTATGAGCAGTTCTTC. Amino acids: CASRIPASYEQFF. The chain joins TRBV28 to TRBJ2-1; D is undetermined. This CDR3 has 13 residues. Trimming removed 6 bases from V and 8 bases from J, with 14 bases in between. CDR1 and CDR2 from the germline V gene are MDHEN and SYDVKM.

The V call is TRBV5-3, the J call TRBJ2-7; D perhaps matches TRBD2 (5 bases). TRBV5-3 is noted as an ORF with a role that remains uncertain. Trimming stripped 0 bases from V and 5 bases from J, with 12 bases between. This CDR3 is 14 amino acids long. The CDR3 DNA reads TGTGCCAGAAGCTTGGTTGAACCGAGGGACGAGCAGTACTTC. Its protein is CARSLVEPRDEQYF.

This clone was observed a single time. The J gene is TRBJ2-1, the V gene TRBV7-8; TRBD2 matches 13 bases. V lost 5 bases and J lost 7; bases outside the gene matches: 8. The CDR3 length is 16 residues. Germline lookup yields CDR1 SGHVS and CDR2 FQNEAQ. The CDR3 DNA reads TGTGCCAGCAGCCCAAGGACTAGCGGGAGCTTTAATGAGCAGTTCTTC. This encodes CASSPRTSGSFNEQFF.

This clone was counted once. The genes are TRBV28 and TRBJ1-5; D perhaps matches TRBD1 (6 bases). Germline V CDR1 and CDR2: MDHEN, SYDVKM. Trimming removed 5 bases from V and 6 bases from J, with 26 bases in between. There are 18 residues in the CDR3. CDR3 sequence (DNA): TGTGCCAGCAGTCTCGGACAGCGCTTCGGGAGAATGCGTCAGCCCCAGCATTTT. This gives the protein CASSLGQRFGRMRQPQHF.

V is TRBV28 and J is TRBJ2-1, with TRBD2 identical over 9 bases. From germline, CDR1 is MDHEN and CDR2 SYDVKM. This CDR3 has 19 residues. Trimming took 2 bases from V and 10 from J; bases not matched to a gene: 21. The CDR3 region has the DNA TGTGCCAGCAGTTTAAGGCCCCCCTTCGTAGCGGGAGCCCCGAGGGAGCAGTTCTTC. Protein product: CASSLRPPFVAGAPREQFF.